This TCR beta chain was identified in a study of blood T cell repertoires in COVID-19. Method: immunoSEQ multiplex PCR; TCRdb's copy keeps in-frame clones and lacks some. The data contain around 230,000 clones, 81% of them seen just once; the ten biggest clones take up 9.2%. Those who participated ranged in age from roughly 18 to 100 years and resided in around 22 US areas. This clone was detected a few times. The CDR3 spans 11 residues. V lost 2 bases and J lost 5, with 4 bases in between. J is TRBJ2-7 and V is TRBV12-3 or TRBV12-4; the D is unclear. Sequenced: PBMCs or T cells enriched from blood (not recorded which). The origin of this receptor is a man aged 40-55 years who had recovered from COVID-19. CDR3 nucleotides: TGTGCCAGCAGTTTAATAAACGAGCAGTACTTC. This translates into CASSLINEQYF.